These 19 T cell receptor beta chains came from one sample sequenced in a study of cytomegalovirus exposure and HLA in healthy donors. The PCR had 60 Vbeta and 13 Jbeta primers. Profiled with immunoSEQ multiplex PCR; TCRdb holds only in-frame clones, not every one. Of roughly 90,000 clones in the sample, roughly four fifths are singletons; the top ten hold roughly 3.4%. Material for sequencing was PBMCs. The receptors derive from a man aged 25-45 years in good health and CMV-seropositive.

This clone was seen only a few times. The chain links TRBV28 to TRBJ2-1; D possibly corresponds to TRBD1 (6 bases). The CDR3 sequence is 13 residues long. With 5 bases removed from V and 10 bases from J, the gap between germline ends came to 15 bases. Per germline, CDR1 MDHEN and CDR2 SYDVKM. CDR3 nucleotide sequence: TGTGCCAGCAGTCCTCTCACCGGGACAGAGCAGTTCTTC. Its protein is CASSPLTGTEQFF. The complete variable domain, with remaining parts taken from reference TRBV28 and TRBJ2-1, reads DVKVTQSSRYLVKRTGEKVFLECVQDMDHENMFWYRQDPGLGLRLIYFSYDVKMKEKGDIPEGYSVSREKKERFSLILESASTNQTSMYLCASSPLTGTEQFFGPGTRLTVL.

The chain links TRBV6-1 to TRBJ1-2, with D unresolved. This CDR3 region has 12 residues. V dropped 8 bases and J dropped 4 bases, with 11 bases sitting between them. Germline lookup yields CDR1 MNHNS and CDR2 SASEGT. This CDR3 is CASERTVYGYTF. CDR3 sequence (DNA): TGTGCCAGCGAGAGGACTGTCTATGGCTACACCTTC.

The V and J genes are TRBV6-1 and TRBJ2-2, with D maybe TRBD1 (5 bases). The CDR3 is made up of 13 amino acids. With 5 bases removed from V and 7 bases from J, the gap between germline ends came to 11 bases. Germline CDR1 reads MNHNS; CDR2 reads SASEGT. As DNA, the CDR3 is TGTGCCAGCAGTACCCTTAGGGGCGGGGAGCTGTTTTTT. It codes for CASSTLRGGELFF.

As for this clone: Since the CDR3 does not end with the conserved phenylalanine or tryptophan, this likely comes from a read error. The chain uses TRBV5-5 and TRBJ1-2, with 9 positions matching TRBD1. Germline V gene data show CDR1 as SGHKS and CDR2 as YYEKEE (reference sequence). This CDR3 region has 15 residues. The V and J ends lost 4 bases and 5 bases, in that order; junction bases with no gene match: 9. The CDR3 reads CASSTLGQGYYGYTL. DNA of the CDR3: TGTGCCAGCAGCACTCTGGGACAGGGTTATTATGGCTACACCCTC.

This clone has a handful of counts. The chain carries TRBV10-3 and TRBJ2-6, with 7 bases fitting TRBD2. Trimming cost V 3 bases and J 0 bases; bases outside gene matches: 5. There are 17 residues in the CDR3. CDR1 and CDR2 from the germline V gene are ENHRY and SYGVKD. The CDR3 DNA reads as TGTGCCATCAGTGATCCAGCGGGGAGCTCTGGGGCCAACGTCCTGACTTTC. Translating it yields CAISDPAGSSGANVLTF.

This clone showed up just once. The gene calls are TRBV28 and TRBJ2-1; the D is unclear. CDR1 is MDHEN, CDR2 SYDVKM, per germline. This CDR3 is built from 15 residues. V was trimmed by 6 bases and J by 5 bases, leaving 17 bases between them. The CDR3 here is CASRDLSFADNEQFF. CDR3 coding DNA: TGTGCCAGCAGAGATTTGAGTTTTGCGGACAATGAGCAGTTCTTC.

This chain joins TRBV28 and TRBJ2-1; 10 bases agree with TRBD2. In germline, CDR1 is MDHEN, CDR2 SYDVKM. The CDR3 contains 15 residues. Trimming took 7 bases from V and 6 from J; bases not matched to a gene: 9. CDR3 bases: TGTGCCAGCAACAGCGGGAGGGCCCGGGTCAATGAGCAGTTCTTC. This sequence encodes CASNSGRARVNEQFF.

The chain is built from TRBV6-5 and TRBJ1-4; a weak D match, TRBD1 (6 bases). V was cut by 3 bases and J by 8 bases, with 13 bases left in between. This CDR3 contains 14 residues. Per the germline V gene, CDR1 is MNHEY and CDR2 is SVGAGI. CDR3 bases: TGTGCCAGCAGTTATCGGGGGGCGCCCGAAAAACTGTTTTTT. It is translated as CASSYRGAPEKLFF.

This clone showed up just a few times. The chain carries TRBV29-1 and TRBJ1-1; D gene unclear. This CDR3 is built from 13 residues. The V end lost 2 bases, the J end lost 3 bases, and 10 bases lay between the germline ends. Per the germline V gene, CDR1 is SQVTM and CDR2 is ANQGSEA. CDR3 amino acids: CSVESNIHTEAFF. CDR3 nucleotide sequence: TGCAGCGTTGAAAGCAATATCCACACTGAAGCTTTCTTT.

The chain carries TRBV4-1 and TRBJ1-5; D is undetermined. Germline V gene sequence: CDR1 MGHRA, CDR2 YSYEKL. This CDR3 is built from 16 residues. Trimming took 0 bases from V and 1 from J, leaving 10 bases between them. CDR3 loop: CASSQDGGGSNQPQHF. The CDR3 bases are TGCGCCAGCAGCCAAGATGGCGGAGGGAGCAATCAGCCCCAGCATTTT.

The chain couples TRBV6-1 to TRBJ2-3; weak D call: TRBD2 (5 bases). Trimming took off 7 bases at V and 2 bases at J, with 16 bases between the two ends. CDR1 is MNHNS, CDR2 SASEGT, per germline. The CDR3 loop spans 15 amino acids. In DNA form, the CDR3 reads TGTGCCAGCACCTCAGGAGGTAGGCCCACAGATACGCAGTATTTT. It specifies CASTSGGRPTDTQYF.

CDR3 protein: CASSVGTGGLQETQYF. CDR3 sequence (DNA): TGTGCCAGCAGCGTAGGGACAGGGGGCCTCCAAGAGACCCAGTACTTC. The chain carries TRBV9 and TRBJ2-5; 11 positions match TRBD1. Germline V gives CDR1 SGDLS, CDR2 YYNGEE. The CDR3 is 16 amino acids. The V and J ends lost 0 bases and 1 base, in that order; junction bases with no gene match: 2.

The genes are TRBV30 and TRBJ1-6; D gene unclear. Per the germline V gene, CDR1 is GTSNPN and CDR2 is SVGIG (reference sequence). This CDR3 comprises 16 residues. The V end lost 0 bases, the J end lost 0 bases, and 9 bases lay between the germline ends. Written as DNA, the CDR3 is TGTGCCTGGAGTGTTGATGTGAGCTCCTATAATTCACCCCTCCACTTT. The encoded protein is CAWSVDVSSYNSPLHF.

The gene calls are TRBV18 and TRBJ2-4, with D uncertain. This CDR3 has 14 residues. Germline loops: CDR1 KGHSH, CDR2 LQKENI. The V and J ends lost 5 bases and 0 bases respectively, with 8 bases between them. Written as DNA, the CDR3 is TGTGCCAGCTCATCCGAGATAGCCAAAAACATTCAGTACTTC. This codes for CASSSEIAKNIQYF.

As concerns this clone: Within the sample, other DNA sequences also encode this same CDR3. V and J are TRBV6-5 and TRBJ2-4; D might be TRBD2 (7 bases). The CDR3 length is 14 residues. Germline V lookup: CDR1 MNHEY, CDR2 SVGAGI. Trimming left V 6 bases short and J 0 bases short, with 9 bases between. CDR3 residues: CASSGGLAKNIQYF. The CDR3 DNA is TGTGCCAGCAGCGGGGGGCTAGCCAAAAACATTCAGTACTTC.

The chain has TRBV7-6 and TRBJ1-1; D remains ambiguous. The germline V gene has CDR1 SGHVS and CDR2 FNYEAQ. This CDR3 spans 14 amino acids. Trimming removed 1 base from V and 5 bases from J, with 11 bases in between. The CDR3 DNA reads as TGTGCCAGCAGCTTAGAAACTACGGGGACTGAAGCTTTCTTT. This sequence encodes CASSLETTGTEAFF.

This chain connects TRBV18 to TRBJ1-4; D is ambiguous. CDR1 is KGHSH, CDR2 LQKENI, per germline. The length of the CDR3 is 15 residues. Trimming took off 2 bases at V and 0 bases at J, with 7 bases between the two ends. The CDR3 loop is CASSPGAPTNEKLFF. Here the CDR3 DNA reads TGTGCCAGCTCACCAGGAGCTCCAACTAATGAAAAACTGTTTTTT. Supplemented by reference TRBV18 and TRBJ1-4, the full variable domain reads NAGVMQNPRHLVRRRGQEARLRCSPMKGHSHVYWYRQLPEEGLKFMVYLQKENIIDESGMPKERFSAEFPKEGPSILRIQQVVRGDSAAYFCASSPGAPTNEKLFFGSGTQLSVL.

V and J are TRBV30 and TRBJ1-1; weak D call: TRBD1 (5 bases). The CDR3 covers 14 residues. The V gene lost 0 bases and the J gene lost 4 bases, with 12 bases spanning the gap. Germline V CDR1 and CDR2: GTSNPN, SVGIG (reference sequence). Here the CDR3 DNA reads TGTGCCTGGAGTGTAATCAGCCAGGGCACTGAAGCTTTCTTT. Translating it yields CAWSVISQGTEAFF.

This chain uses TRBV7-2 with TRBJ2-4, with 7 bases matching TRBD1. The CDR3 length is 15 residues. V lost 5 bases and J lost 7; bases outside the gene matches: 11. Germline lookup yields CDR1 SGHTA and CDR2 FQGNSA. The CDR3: CASSMRQGSMNIQYF. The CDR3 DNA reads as TGTGCCAGCAGCATGCGACAGGGATCAATGAACATTCAGTACTTC.